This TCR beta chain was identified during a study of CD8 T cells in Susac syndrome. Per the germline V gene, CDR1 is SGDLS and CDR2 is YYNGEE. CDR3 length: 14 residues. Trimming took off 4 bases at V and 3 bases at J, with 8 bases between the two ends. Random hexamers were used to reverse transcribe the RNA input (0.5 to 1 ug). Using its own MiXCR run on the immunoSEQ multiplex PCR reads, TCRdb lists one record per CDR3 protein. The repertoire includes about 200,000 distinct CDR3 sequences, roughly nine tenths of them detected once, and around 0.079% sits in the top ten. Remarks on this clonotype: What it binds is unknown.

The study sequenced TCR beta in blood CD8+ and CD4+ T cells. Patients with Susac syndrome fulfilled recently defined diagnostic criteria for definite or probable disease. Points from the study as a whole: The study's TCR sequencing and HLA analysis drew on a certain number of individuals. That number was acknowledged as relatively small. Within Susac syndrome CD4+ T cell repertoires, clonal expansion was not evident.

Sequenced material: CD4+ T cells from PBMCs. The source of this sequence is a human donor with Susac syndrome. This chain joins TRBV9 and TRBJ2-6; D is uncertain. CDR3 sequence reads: CASSPTSGANVLTF. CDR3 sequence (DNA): TGTGCCAGCAGCCCCACCAGTGGGGCCAACGTCCTGACTTTC.